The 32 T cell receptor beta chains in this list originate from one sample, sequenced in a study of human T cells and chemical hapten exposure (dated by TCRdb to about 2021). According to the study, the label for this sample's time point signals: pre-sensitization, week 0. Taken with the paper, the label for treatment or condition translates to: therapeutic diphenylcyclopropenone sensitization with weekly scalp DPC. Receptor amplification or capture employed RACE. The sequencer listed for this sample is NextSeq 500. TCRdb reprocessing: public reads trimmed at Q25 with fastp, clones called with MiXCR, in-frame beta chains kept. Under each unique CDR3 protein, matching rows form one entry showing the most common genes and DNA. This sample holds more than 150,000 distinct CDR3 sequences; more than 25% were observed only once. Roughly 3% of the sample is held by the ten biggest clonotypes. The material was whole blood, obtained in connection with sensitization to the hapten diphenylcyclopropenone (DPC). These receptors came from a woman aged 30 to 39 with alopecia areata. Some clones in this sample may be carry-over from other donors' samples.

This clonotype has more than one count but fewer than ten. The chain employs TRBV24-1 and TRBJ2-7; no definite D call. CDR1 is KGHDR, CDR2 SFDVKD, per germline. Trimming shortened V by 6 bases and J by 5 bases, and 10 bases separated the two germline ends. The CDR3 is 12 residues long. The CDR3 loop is CATSLGRNEQYF. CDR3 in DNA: TGTGCCACCAGTTTGGGTAGGAACGAGCAGTACTTC.

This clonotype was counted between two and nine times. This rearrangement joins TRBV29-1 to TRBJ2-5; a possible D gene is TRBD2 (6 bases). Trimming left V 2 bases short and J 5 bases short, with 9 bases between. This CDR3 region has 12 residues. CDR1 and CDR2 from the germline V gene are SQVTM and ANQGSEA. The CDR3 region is CSVEWGRETQYF. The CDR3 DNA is TGCAGCGTTGAATGGGGGAGGGAGACCCAGTACTTC.

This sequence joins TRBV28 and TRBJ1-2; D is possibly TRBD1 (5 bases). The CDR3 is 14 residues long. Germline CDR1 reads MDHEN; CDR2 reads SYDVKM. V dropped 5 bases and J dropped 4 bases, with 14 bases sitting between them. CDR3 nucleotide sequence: TGTGCCAGCAGTACCACAGGTGAAGGCTATGGCTACACCTTC. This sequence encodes CASSTTGEGYGYTF.

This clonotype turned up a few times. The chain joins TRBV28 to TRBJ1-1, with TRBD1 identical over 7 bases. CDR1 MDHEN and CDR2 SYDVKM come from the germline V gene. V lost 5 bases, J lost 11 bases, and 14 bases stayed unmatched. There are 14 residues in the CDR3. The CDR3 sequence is CASSPSQGVIEAFF. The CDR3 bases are TGTGCCAGCAGTCCATCTCAGGGGGTGATTGAGGCTTTCTTT.

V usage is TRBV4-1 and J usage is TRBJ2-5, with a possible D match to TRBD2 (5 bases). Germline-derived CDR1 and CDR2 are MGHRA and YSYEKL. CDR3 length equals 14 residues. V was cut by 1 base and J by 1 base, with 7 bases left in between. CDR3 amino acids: CASSQVLGQETQYF. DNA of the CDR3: TGCGCCAGCAGCCAAGTACTAGGCCAAGAGACCCAGTACTTC.

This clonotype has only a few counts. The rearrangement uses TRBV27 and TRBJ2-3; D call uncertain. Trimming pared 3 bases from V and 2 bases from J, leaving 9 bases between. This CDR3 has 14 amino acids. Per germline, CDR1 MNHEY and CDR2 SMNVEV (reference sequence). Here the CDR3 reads CASSFGYPTDTQYF. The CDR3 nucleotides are TGTGCCAGCAGTTTCGGGTACCCCACAGATACGCAGTATTTT.

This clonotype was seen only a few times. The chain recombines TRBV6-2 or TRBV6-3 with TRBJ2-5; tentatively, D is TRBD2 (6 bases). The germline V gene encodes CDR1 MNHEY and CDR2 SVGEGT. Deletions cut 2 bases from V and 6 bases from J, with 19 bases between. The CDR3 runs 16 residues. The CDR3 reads CASSYPRTTQGKTQYF. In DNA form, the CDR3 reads TGTGCCAGCAGTTACCCCCGGACTACCCAGGGCAAGACCCAGTACTTC.

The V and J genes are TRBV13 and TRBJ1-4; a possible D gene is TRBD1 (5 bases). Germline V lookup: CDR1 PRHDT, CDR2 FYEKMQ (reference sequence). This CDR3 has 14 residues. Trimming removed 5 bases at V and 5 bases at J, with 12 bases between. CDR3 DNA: TGTGCCAGCAGCCTGGGACCGATAAATGAAAAACTGTTTTTT. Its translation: CASSLGPINEKLFF.

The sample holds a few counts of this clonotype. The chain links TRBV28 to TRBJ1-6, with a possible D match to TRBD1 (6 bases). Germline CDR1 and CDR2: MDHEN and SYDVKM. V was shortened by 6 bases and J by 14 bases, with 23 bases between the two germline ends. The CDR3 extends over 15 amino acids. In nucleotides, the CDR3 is TGTGCCAGCAGGAATTATCTGCAGGGGAAAGCGACCCTCCACTTT. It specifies CASRNYLQGKATLHF.

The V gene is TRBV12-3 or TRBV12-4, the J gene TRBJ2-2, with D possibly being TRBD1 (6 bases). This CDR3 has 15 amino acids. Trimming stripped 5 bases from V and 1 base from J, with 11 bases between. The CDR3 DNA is TGTGCCAGCAGTCAGACGGGACAGAACACCGGGGAGCTGTTTTTT. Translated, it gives CASSQTGQNTGELFF.

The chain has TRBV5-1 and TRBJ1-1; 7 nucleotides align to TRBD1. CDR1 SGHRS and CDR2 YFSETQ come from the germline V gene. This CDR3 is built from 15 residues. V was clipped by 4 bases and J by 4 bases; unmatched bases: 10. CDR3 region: CASSITGVRGTEAFF. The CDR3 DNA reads TGCGCCAGCAGCATAACAGGGGTTCGTGGCACTGAAGCTTTCTTT.

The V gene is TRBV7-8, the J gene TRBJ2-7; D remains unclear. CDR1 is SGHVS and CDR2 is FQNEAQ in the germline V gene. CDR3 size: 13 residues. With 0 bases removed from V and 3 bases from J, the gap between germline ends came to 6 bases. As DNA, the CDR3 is TGTGCCAGCAGCTTAGCGGAAGACTACGAGCAGTACTTC. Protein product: CASSLAEDYEQYF.

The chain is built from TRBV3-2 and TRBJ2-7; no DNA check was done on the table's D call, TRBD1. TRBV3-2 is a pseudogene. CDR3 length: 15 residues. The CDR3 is CASSQPGQGYSEQYF. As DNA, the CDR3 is TGTGCCAGCAGCCAGCCGGGACAGGGCTATTCCGAGCAGTACTTC.

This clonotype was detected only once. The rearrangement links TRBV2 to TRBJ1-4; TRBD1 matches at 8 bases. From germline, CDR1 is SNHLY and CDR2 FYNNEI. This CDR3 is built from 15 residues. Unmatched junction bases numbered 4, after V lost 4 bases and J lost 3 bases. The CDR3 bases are TGTGCCAGCAGTGTTCAGGGGGCTGCTAATGAAAAACTGTTTTTT. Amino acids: CASSVQGAANEKLFF.

The CDR3 nucleotides read TGCGCCAGCAGTGATGGGACTAGCGGGTCCTCTAGCACAGATACGCAGTATTTT. Translated, it gives CASSDGTSGSSSTDTQYF. V and J are TRBV10-2 and TRBJ2-3; TRBD2 matches at 12 bases. The V segment lost 3 bases and the J segment 0 bases; nucleotides outside the gene matches: 7. CDR1 is WSHSY and CDR2 is SAAADI in the germline V gene. The CDR3 totals 18 residues.

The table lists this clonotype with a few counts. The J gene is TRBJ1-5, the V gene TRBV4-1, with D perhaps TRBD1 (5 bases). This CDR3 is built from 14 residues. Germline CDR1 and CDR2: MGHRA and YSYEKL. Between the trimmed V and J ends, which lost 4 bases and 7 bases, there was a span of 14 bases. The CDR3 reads CASSPLGGLQPQHF. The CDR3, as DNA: TGCGCCAGCAGCCCGCTGGGGGGATTGCAGCCCCAGCATTTT.

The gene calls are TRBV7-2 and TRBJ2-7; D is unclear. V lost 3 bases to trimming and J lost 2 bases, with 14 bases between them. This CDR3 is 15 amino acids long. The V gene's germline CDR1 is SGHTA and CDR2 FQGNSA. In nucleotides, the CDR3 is TGTGCCAGCAGCTTGGGCGGCAGTAAGGCCTACGAGCAGTACTTC. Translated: CASSLGGSKAYEQYF.

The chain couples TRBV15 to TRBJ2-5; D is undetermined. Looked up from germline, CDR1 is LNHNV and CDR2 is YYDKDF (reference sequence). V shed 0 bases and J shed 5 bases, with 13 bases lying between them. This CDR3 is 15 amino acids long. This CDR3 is CATSREFAVEETQYF. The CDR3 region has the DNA TGTGCCACCAGCAGAGAATTTGCAGTCGAGGAGACCCAGTACTTC.

CDR3 in amino acids: CASSWALTSGTGELFF. Here the CDR3 DNA reads TGTGCCAGCAGCTGGGCGCTGACTAGTGGTACCGGGGAGCTGTTTTTT. This chain links TRBV3-1 with TRBJ2-2; a possible D gene is TRBD2 (6 bases). Germline CDR1 LGHDT, CDR2 YNNKEL (reference sequence). The CDR3 extends over 16 amino acids. V dropped 5 bases and J dropped 5 bases, with 18 bases sitting between them.

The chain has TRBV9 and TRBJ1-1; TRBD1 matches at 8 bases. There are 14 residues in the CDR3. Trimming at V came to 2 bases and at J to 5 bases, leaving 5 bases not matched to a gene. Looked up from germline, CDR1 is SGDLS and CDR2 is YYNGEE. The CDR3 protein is CASSVQGATTEAFF. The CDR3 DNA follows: TGTGCCAGCAGCGTTCAGGGGGCGACAACTGAAGCTTTCTTT. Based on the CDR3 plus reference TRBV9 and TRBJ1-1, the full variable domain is DSGVTQTPKHLITATGQRVTLRCSPRSGDLSVYWYQQSLDQGLQFLIQYYNGEERAKGNILERFSAQQFPDLHSELNLSSLELGDSALYFCASSVQGATTEAFFGQGTRLTVV.

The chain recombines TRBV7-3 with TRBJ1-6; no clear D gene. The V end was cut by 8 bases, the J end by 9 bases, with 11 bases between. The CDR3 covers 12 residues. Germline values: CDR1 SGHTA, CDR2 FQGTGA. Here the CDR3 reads CASGTVGSPLHF. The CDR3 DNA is TGTGCCAGCGGAACAGTGGGTTCACCCCTCCACTTT.

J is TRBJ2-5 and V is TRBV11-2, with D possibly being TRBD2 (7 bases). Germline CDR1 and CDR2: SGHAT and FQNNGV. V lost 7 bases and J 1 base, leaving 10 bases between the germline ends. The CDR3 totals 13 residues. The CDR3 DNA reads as TGTGCCAGCAATCGGGGGGCCCAAGAGACCCAGTACTTC. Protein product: CASNRGAQETQYF.

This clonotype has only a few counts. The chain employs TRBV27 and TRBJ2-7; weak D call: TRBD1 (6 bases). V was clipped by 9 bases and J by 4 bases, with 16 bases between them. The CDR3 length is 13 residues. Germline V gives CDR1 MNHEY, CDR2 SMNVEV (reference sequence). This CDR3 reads CARHRTGKYEQYF. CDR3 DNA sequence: TGTGCCAGGCACCGCACAGGGAAATACGAGCAGTACTTC.

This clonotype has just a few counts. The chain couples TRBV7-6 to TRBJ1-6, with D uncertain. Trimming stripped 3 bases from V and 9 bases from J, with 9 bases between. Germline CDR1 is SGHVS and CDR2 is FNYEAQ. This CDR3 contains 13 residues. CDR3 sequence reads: CASSLLSGSPLHF. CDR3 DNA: TGTGCCAGCAGCTTGCTGTCGGGTTCACCCCTCCACTTT.

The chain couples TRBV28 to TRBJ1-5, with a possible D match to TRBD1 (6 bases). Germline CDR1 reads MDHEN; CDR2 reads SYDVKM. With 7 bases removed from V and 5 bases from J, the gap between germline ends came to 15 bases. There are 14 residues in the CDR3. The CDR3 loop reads CASTSTGLYQPQHF. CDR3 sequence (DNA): TGTGCCAGCACTAGCACAGGGTTGTATCAGCCCCAGCATTTT.

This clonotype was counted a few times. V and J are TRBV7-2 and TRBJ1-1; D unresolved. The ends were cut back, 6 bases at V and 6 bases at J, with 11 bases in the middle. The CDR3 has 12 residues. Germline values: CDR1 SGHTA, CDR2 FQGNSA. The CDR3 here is CASRDDRAEAFF. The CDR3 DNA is TGTGCCAGCAGAGACGATAGGGCTGAAGCTTTCTTT.

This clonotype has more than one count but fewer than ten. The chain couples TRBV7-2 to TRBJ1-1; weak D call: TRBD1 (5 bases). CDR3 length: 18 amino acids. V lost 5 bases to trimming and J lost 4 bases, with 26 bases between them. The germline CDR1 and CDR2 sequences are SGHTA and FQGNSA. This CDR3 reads CASSPAYGSLGGRTEAFF. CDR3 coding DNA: TGTGCCAGCAGCCCAGCTTATGGGTCGCTTGGGGGTCGCACTGAAGCTTTCTTT.

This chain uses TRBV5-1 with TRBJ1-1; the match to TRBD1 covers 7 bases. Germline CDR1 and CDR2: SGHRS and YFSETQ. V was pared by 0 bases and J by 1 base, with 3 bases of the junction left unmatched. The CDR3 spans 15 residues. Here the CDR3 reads CASSLGRDRNTEAFF. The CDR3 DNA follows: TGCGCCAGCAGCTTGGGCAGGGACAGGAACACTGAAGCTTTCTTT.

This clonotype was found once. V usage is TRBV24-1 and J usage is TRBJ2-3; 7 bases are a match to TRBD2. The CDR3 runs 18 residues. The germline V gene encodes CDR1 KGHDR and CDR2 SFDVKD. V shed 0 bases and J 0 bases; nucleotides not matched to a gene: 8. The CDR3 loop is CATSDLGSGRVSTDTQYF. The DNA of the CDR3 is TGTGCCACCAGTGATTTGGGTAGTGGGAGGGTTAGCACAGATACGCAGTATTTT.

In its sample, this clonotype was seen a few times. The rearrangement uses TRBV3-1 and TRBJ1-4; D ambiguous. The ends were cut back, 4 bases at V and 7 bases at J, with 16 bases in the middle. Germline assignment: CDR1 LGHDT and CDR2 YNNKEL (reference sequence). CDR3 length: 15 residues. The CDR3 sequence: CASSPADGFGEKLFF. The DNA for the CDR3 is TGTGCCAGCAGCCCCGCGGACGGGTTCGGTGAAAAACTGTTTTTT. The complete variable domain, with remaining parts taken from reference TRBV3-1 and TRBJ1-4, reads DTAVSQTPKYLVTQMGNDKSIKCEQNLGHDTMYWYKQDSKKFLKIMFSYNNKELIINETVPNRFSPKSPDKAHLNLHINSLELGDSAVYFCASSPADGFGEKLFFGSGTQLSVL.

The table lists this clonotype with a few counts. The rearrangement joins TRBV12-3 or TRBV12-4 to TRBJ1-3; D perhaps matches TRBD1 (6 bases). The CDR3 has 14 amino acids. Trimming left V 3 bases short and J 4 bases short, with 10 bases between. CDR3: CASSFSGAGNTIYF. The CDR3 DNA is TGTGCCAGCAGTTTCTCAGGGGCCGGAAACACCATATATTTT.

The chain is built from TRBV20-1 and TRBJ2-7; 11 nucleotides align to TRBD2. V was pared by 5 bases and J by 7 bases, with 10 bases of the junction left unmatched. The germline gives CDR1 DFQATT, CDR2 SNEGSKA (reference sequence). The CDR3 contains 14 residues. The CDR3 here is CSAPELAGVGEQYF. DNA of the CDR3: TGCAGTGCTCCAGAACTAGCGGGAGTCGGTGAGCAGTACTTC.